The rows below give T cell receptor beta chains drawn from one sample of a study of Graves' ophthalmopathy and Graves' hyperthyroidism. TCRdb recomputed calls from the multiplex PCR reads with MiXCR, one row per CDR3 protein. The sample gives roughly 1.1 million distinct CDR3 sequences, less than 45% of which show up once; 11% is in the top ten. The sequencing input was peripheral blood or thyroid tissue (not recorded which). The receptor set was obtained from an adult man with Graves' hyperthyroidism. Both conserved end residues are part of each CDR3. Fields, in order: CDR3 protein, CDR3 DNA, D gene, J gene, clone size, V gene. D genes are given only for firm matches. Rows give clone size only sometimes, using once, few, many, or a class for an expanded clone.

CDR3 protein: CASRLAASGANVLTF
CDR3 DNA: TGTGCCAGCAGGCTCGCCGCCTCTGGGGCCAACGTCCTGACTTTC
D gene: .
J gene: TRBJ2-6
clone size: .
V gene: TRBV6-5

CDR3 protein: CASSSAKGATNEKLFF
CDR3 DNA: TGTGCCAGCAGCTCAGCCAAGGGGGCGACTAATGAAAAACTGTTTTTT
D gene: TRBD1
J gene: TRBJ1-4
clone size: many
V gene: TRBV7-9

CDR3 protein: CASSLDRVIGELFF
CDR3 DNA: TGTGCCAGCAGCCTGGACAGGGTGATCGGGGAGCTGTTTTTT
D gene: TRBD1
J gene: TRBJ2-2
clone size: .
V gene: TRBV28

CDR3 protein: CATSDLKVASHNEQFF
CDR3 DNA: TGTGCCACCAGTGACCTGAAGGTAGCGTCCCACAATGAGCAGTTCTTC
D gene: .
J gene: TRBJ2-1
clone size: .
V gene: TRBV24-1

CDR3 protein: CASSLGWGGTANEKLFF
CDR3 DNA: TGTGCCAGCAGCTTAGGCTGGGGGGGGACAGCTAATGAAAAACTGTTTTTT
D gene: TRBD1
J gene: TRBJ1-4
clone size: few
V gene: TRBV7-2

CDR3 protein: CSAARGREKLFF
CDR3 DNA: TGCAGTGCCGCTCGGGGACGTGAAAAACTGTTTTTT
D gene: .
J gene: TRBJ1-4
clone size: many
V gene: TRBV20-1

CDR3 protein: CAGSLGDRVRYEQYF
CDR3 DNA: TGTGCCGGCAGCTTAGGGGACAGAGTGCGTTACGAGCAGTACTTC
D gene: TRBD1
J gene: TRBJ2-7
clone size: .
V gene: TRBV7-7

CDR3 protein: CSFQGGNQPQHF
CDR3 DNA: TGCAGTTTCCAGGGTGGCAATCAGCCCCAGCATTTT
D gene: .
J gene: TRBJ1-5
clone size: .
V gene: TRBV29-1

CDR3 protein: CSARRQGGNQPQHF
CDR3 DNA: TGCAGTGCTAGGAGACAGGGGGGCAATCAGCCCCAGCATTTT
D gene: TRBD1
J gene: TRBJ1-5
clone size: many
V gene: TRBV20-1

CDR3 protein: CASSQKSGGQGGTEAFF
CDR3 DNA: TGTGCCAGCAGCCAAAAATCCGGAGGGCAGGGTGGAACTGAAGCTTTCTTT
D gene: .
J gene: TRBJ1-1
clone size: .
V gene: TRBV5-1

CDR3 protein: CSVGQGGYGYTF
CDR3 DNA: TGCAGCGTGGGACAGGGGGGCTATGGCTACACCTTC
D gene: TRBD1
J gene: TRBJ1-2
clone size: .
V gene: TRBV29-1

CDR3 protein: CASSDPGQTDEQYF
CDR3 DNA: TGTGCCAGCAGCGATCCGGGACAGACCGACGAGCAGTACTTC
D gene: TRBD1
J gene: TRBJ2-7
clone size: few
V gene: TRBV9

CDR3 protein: CASSLSASGQETQYF
CDR3 DNA: TGTGCCAGCAGTTTATCCGCTAGCGGTCAAGAGACCCAGTACTTC
D gene: TRBD2
J gene: TRBJ2-5
clone size: few
V gene: TRBV12-3/TRBV12-4

CDR3 protein: CASSQGTLGGFETQYF
CDR3 DNA: TGCGCCAGCAGCCAAGGCACCCTGGGGGGTTTCGAGACCCAGTACTTC
D gene: .
J gene: TRBJ2-5
clone size: .
V gene: TRBV7-9

CDR3 protein: CASSARQGSPSNQPQHF
CDR3 DNA: TGTGCCAGCAGCGCAAGACAGGGGTCCCCTAGCAATCAGCCCCAGCATTTT
D gene: TRBD1
J gene: TRBJ1-5
clone size: few
V gene: TRBV6-6

CDR3 protein: CSASPTGSSYEQYF
CDR3 DNA: TGCAGTGCTAGCCCCACAGGGAGCTCCTACGAGCAGTACTTC
D gene: .
J gene: TRBJ2-7
clone size: .
V gene: TRBV20-1

CDR3 protein: CASSLDPRPLEAFF
CDR3 DNA: TGTGCCAGCAGCTTAGATCCTAGACCGCTTGAAGCTTTCTTT
D gene: .
J gene: TRBJ1-1
clone size: many
V gene: TRBV11-2

CDR3 protein: CASSRWDHSYEQYF
CDR3 DNA: TGTGCCAGCAGCCGGTGGGACCACTCCTACGAGCAGTACTTC
D gene: .
J gene: TRBJ2-7
clone size: .
V gene: TRBV7-2

CDR3 protein: CAVDTGELFF
CDR3 DNA: TGTGCCGTTGACACCGGGGAGCTGTTTTTT
D gene: .
J gene: TRBJ2-2
clone size: few
V gene: TRBV30

CDR3 protein: CASTLMGTGFDEQYF
CDR3 DNA: TGTGCCAGCACGTTAATGGGGACAGGGTTCGACGAGCAGTACTTC
D gene: TRBD1
J gene: TRBJ2-7
clone size: many
V gene: TRBV7-2

CDR3 protein: CASSFPQGARLAYQETQYF
CDR3 DNA: TGTGCCAGCAGCTTTCCGCAGGGGGCGAGGCTCGCGTACCAAGAGACCCAGTACTTC
D gene: TRBD1
J gene: TRBJ2-5
clone size: .
V gene: TRBV11-2

CDR3 protein: CATSGSGTQYF
CDR3 DNA: TGTGCCACCAGTGGCTCTGGGACCCAGTACTTC
D gene: .
J gene: TRBJ2-5
clone size: .
V gene: TRBV24-1

CDR3 protein: CASSYPGQGAEPQHF
CDR3 DNA: TGTGCCAGCAGTTACCCAGGACAGGGGGCTGAGCCCCAGCATTTT
D gene: TRBD1
J gene: TRBJ1-5
clone size: .
V gene: TRBV10-3

CDR3 protein: CASSLVGRDEYEQYF
CDR3 DNA: TGTGCCAGCAGTTTAGTCGGCAGGGACGAATACGAGCAGTACTTC
D gene: .
J gene: TRBJ2-7
clone size: .
V gene: TRBV24-1

CDR3 protein: CASSPSGRPGELFF
CDR3 DNA: TGCGCCAGCAGCCCATCAGGGCGCCCCGGGGAGCTGTTTTTT
D gene: .
J gene: TRBJ2-2
clone size: many
V gene: TRBV5-1

CDR3 protein: CSAEGEGTTYEQYF
CDR3 DNA: TGCAGTGCTGAGGGGGAAGGGACCACCTACGAGCAGTACTTC
D gene: .
J gene: TRBJ2-7
clone size: many
V gene: TRBV20-1

CDR3 protein: CASSLALGSAYEQYF
CDR3 DNA: TGTGCCAGCAGCTTAGCGTTGGGCAGCGCCTACGAGCAGTACTTC
D gene: .
J gene: TRBJ2-7
clone size: .
V gene: TRBV11-1

CDR3 protein: CASSFGRTGYSYEQYF
CDR3 DNA: TGTGCCAGCAGTTTCGGGCGGACAGGGTACTCCTACGAGCAGTACTTC
D gene: TRBD1
J gene: TRBJ2-7
clone size: .
V gene: TRBV12-3/TRBV12-4

CDR3 protein: CSVLTLPVNYNTEAFF
CDR3 DNA: TGCAGCGTTCTAACCCTGCCCGTTAACTATAACACTGAAGCTTTCTTT
D gene: .
J gene: TRBJ1-1
clone size: .
V gene: TRBV29-1

CDR3 protein: CASSQGAGQYEQYF
CDR3 DNA: TGTGCCAGCAGCCAAGGGGCCGGCCAGTACGAGCAGTACTTC
D gene: .
J gene: TRBJ2-7
clone size: many
V gene: TRBV2

CDR3 protein: CASSQDRTGTSNQPQHF
CDR3 DNA: TGCGCCAGCAGCCAAGATCGTACAGGTACGAGCAATCAGCCCCAGCATTTT
D gene: .
J gene: TRBJ1-5
clone size: .
V gene: TRBV4-1

CDR3 protein: CASKRPIAVMNTEAFF
CDR3 DNA: TGTGCCAGCAAACGGCCCATTGCCGTCATGAACACTGAAGCTTTCTTT
D gene: .
J gene: TRBJ1-1
clone size: many
V gene: TRBV12-3/TRBV12-4